This T cell receptor beta chain was captured by sequencing in a study of CD8 T cells in ankylosing spondylitis. Quantitative 5'-RACE with molecular barcodes produced the TCR beta libraries. TCRdb called the 5' RACE reads again in MiXCR, with one record for every CDR3 protein. This table has 500,000 to 650,000 distinct CDR3 sequences, about 5% appearing once. Study results and limitations: Characteristic, it appeared, of ankylosing spondylitis blood was a TCR beta motif of roughly eight highly homologous variants. CD8+ by phenotype, disease-linked clones were relatively rare in peripheral blood. Enrichment of disease-linked clones was reportedly significant in matched ankylosing spondylitis synovial fluid.

The sample holds many counts of this clonotype. As yet, its antigen is unknown. CDR1 is DFQATT, CDR2 SNEGSKA, per germline (reference sequence). The CDR3 length is 14 residues. Trimming stripped 4 bases from V and 3 bases from J, with 15 bases between. This sequence joins TRBV20-1 and TRBJ1-1; no clear D. The sequencing input was blood, either unsorted or a sorted T cell fraction (not recorded which). The receptor comes from a male donor with ankylosing spondylitis. This CDR3 reads CSATLNGGDTEAFF. DNA for the CDR3: TGCAGTGCTACCCTTAATGGAGGCGACACTGAAGCTTTCTTT.